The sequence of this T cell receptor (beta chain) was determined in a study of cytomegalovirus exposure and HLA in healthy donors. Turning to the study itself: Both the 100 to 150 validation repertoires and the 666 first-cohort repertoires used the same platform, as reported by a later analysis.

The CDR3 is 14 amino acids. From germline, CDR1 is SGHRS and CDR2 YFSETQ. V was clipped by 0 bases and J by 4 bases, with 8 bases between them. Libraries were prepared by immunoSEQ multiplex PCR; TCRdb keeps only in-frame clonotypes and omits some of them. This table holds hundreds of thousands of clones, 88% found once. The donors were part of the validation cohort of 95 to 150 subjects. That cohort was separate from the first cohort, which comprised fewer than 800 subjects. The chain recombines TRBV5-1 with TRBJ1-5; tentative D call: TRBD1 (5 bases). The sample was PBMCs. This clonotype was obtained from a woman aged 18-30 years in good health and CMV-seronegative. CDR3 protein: CASSLEGDNQPQHF. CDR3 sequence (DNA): TGCGCCAGCAGCTTGGAAGGGGATAATCAGCCCCAGCATTTT.